This TCR beta chain stems from a study of cytomegalovirus exposure and HLA in healthy donors. PCR involved 60 Vbeta and 13 Jbeta primers. TCRdb keeps only in-frame clones here, not all; method: immunoSEQ multiplex PCR. The table lists 55,000 or so clones, around 82% of them singletons, with roughly 1.5% in the top ten. This clonotype was obtained from a female donor in good health and CMV-seronegative. The specimen was PBMCs.

The CDR3 protein is CASSFPPGEGSPLHF. CDR3 DNA sequence: TGTGCCAGCAGTTTTCCCCCGGGGGAAGGTTCACCCCTCCACTTT. The V call is TRBV27, the J call TRBJ1-6; TRBD1 might be the D (5 bases). The CDR3 totals 15 residues. The V gene lost 3 bases and the J gene lost 9 bases, with 15 bases spanning the gap. Germline V gene lookup returns CDR1 MNHEY and CDR2 SMNVEV (reference sequence).